The rows below give T cell receptor beta chains drawn from one sample of a study of spatial heterogeneity in lung cancer. TCRdb analysed the 5' RACE reads with MiXCR anew, one entry per CDR3 protein. The sample has 20,000 to 25,000 distinct CDR3 sequences, roughly 4.5% seen once. The sequencing used PBMCs, collected at surgery. The receptor source for this set is a male donor with early-stage non-small cell lung cancer. CDR3s include the opening cysteine and the closing phenylalanine or tryptophan. Each record gives: CDR3 length, clone size, J gene, D gene, V gene, CDR3 DNA, CDR3 protein. A D gene is named only where the DNA matches it firmly. A row's size may be missing; if present it is once, few, many or a size class.

len: 14; abundance: many; j_gene: TRBJ2-3; d_gene: TRBD2; v_gene: TRBV7-3; CDR3nt: TGTGCCAGCAGCTTCAGCGGGAGTACAGATACGCAGTATTTT; CDR3aa: CASSFSGSTDTQYF
len: 13; abundance: medium-sized; j_gene: TRBJ1-2; d_gene: .; v_gene: TRBV29-1; CDR3nt: TGCAGCGTTGGTAGTGTCGGTTTCTATGGCTACACCTTC; CDR3aa: CSVGSVGFYGYTF
len: 15; abundance: many; j_gene: TRBJ2-7; d_gene: TRBD2; v_gene: TRBV20-1; CDR3nt: TGCAGTGCTAGTGCCGGGACTAGCGGGAGGAACGAGCAGTACTTC; CDR3aa: CSASAGTSGRNEQYF
len: 14; abundance: medium-sized; j_gene: TRBJ1-5; d_gene: .; v_gene: TRBV4-3; CDR3nt: TGCGCCAGCAGCCAGAGATTTCCCGATCAGCCCCAGCATTTT; CDR3aa: CASSQRFPDQPQHF
len: 14; abundance: many; j_gene: TRBJ1-2; d_gene: .; v_gene: TRBV27; CDR3nt: TGTGCCAGCAGTTTAACGCAGACTAACTATGGCTACACCTTC; CDR3aa: CASSLTQTNYGYTF
len: 14; abundance: many; j_gene: TRBJ2-3; d_gene: TRBD2; v_gene: TRBV7-2; CDR3nt: TGTGCCAGCAGCCCGGGACTACACACAGATACGCAGTATTTT; CDR3aa: CASSPGLHTDTQYF
len: 14; abundance: many; j_gene: TRBJ2-5; d_gene: .; v_gene: TRBV7-2; CDR3nt: TGTGCCAGCAGCCCTGGGGGGGCCGGTGAGACCCAGTACTTC; CDR3aa: CASSPGGAGETQYF
len: 14; abundance: many; j_gene: TRBJ2-7; d_gene: .; v_gene: TRBV7-8; CDR3nt: TGTGCCAGCAGCCCGGACATTCGCTCCTACGAGCAGTACTTC; CDR3aa: CASSPDIRSYEQYF
len: 14; abundance: .; j_gene: TRBJ2-7; d_gene: TRBD2; v_gene: TRBV20-1; CDR3nt: TGCAGTGCTAGTGAGGCTAGCGGTTACTACGAGCAGTACTTC; CDR3aa: CSASEASGYYEQYF
len: 20; abundance: many; j_gene: TRBJ2-3; d_gene: .; v_gene: TRBV9; CDR3nt: TGTGCCAGCCCGCGGACGAGGCAGAGCAAGAATCTCTCTAGCACAGATACGCAGTATTTT; CDR3aa: CASPRTRQSKNLSSTDTQYF
len: 13; abundance: many; j_gene: TRBJ2-1; d_gene: .; v_gene: TRBV12-3/TRBV12-4; CDR3nt: TGTGCCAGCACCCTCGGACAGAACAATGAGCAGTTCTTC; CDR3aa: CASTLGQNNEQFF
len: 17; abundance: many; j_gene: TRBJ2-7; d_gene: TRBD1; v_gene: TRBV27; CDR3nt: TGTGCCAGCACCCTGATACCGCCGGGACAGGGTCTATACGAGCAGTACTTC; CDR3aa: CASTLIPPGQGLYEQYF
len: 15; abundance: medium-sized; j_gene: TRBJ2-3; d_gene: .; v_gene: TRBV28; CDR3nt: TGTGCCAGCAGTTTAGGCTTCCGGATTCAAGATACGCAGTATTTT; CDR3aa: CASSLGFRIQDTQYF
len: 14; abundance: many; j_gene: TRBJ2-3; d_gene: .; v_gene: TRBV20-1; CDR3nt: TGCAGTGCTAAGGGGGGCCTTGAGGCAGATACGCAGTATTTT; CDR3aa: CSAKGGLEADTQYF
len: 15; abundance: many; j_gene: TRBJ2-2; d_gene: .; v_gene: TRBV11-2; CDR3nt: TGTGCCAGCAGCGTGACGGGAGTAGTCACCGGGGAGCTGTTTTTT; CDR3aa: CASSVTGVVTGELFF
len: 13; abundance: medium-sized; j_gene: TRBJ1-5; d_gene: .; v_gene: TRBV2; CDR3nt: TGTGCCAGCAGCCCCCAGAACAATCAGCCCCAGCATTTT; CDR3aa: CASSPQNNQPQHF
len: 15; abundance: .; j_gene: TRBJ1-2; d_gene: .; v_gene: TRBV11-2; CDR3nt: TGTGCCAGCAGCTTAGACTCCTTCTCCCTGAGCGGCTACACCTTC; CDR3aa: CASSLDSFSLSGYTF
len: 12; abundance: medium-sized; j_gene: TRBJ2-1; d_gene: .; v_gene: TRBV5-1; CDR3nt: TGCGCCAGCAGCGCCAATTACAATGAGCAGTTCTTC; CDR3aa: CASSANYNEQFF
len: 13; abundance: many; j_gene: TRBJ2-2; d_gene: .; v_gene: TRBV11-2; CDR3nt: TGTGCCAGCAGCCCCCTTGTTGTCGGGGAGCTGTTTTTT; CDR3aa: CASSPLVVGELFF
len: 15; abundance: many; j_gene: TRBJ1-4; d_gene: .; v_gene: TRBV3-2; CDR3nt: TGTGCCAGCAGCCAGGTTGGGACAGGGGTTGAAAAACTGTTTTTT; CDR3aa: CASSQVGTGVEKLFF
len: 15; abundance: few; j_gene: TRBJ1-2; d_gene: .; v_gene: TRBV5-6; CDR3nt: TGTGCCAGCAGCTTGGGCTGGGACCCGAGCGCCGGCTACACCTTC; CDR3aa: CASSLGWDPSAGYTF
len: 13; abundance: many; j_gene: TRBJ1-2; d_gene: .; v_gene: TRBV3-1; CDR3nt: TGTGCCAGCAGCCAATCTTTTGGGGAGGGCTACACCTTC; CDR3aa: CASSQSFGEGYTF
len: 19; abundance: few; j_gene: TRBJ1-5; d_gene: TRBD1; v_gene: TRBV4-1; CDR3nt: TGCGCCAGCAGCCACTCTACGAACACAGGGGGCCCTAGCAATCAGCCCCAGCATTTT; CDR3aa: CASSHSTNTGGPSNQPQHF
len: 16; abundance: .; j_gene: TRBJ1-4; d_gene: TRBD1; v_gene: TRBV18; CDR3nt: TGTGCCAGCTCACCGCAAACAGGGGCAACTAATGAAAAACTGTTTTTT; CDR3aa: CASSPQTGATNEKLFF
len: 18; abundance: many; j_gene: TRBJ2-5; d_gene: TRBD2; v_gene: TRBV15; CDR3nt: TGTGCCACCAGCAGGGAGAAAAGAGGTAGCGGGGGCCAAGAGACCCAGTACTTC; CDR3aa: CATSREKRGSGGQETQYF
len: 17; abundance: .; j_gene: TRBJ2-3; d_gene: TRBD2; v_gene: TRBV24-1; CDR3nt: TGTGCCACCGGTGATTCTACGGGAGGGCCCACTGTAGATACGCAGTATTTT; CDR3aa: CATGDSTGGPTVDTQYF
len: 14; abundance: many; j_gene: TRBJ2-5; d_gene: .; v_gene: TRBV4-1; CDR3nt: TGCGCCAGCAGCCACCCGGGCGAGCAAGAGACCCAGTACTTC; CDR3aa: CASSHPGEQETQYF
len: 16; abundance: many; j_gene: TRBJ2-1; d_gene: .; v_gene: TRBV7-2; CDR3nt: TGTGCCAGCAGCTCTTTTAGCGGAGGAACCTACAATGAGCAGTTCTTC; CDR3aa: CASSSFSGGTYNEQFF
len: 17; abundance: many; j_gene: TRBJ2-2; d_gene: TRBD2; v_gene: TRBV5-1; CDR3nt: TGCGCCAGCAGCACCTCCTTAGCGGGGGGCGGCACCGGGGAGCTGTTTTTT; CDR3aa: CASSTSLAGGGTGELFF
len: 14; abundance: .; j_gene: TRBJ1-4; d_gene: .; v_gene: TRBV3-1; CDR3nt: TGTGCCAGCAGCCAGAACGGAGGAAATGAAAAACTGTTTTTT; CDR3aa: CASSQNGGNEKLFF
len: 14; abundance: many; j_gene: TRBJ1-5; d_gene: .; v_gene: TRBV12-3/TRBV12-4; CDR3nt: TGTGCCAGCAGTTTGGGGGACGGCAATCAGCCCCAGCATTTT; CDR3aa: CASSLGDGNQPQHF
len: 15; abundance: few; j_gene: TRBJ2-1; d_gene: TRBD1; v_gene: TRBV9; CDR3nt: TGTGCCAGCAGCTCCGGGACAGGGGGTTACAATGAGCAGTTCTTC; CDR3aa: CASSSGTGGYNEQFF
len: 16; abundance: many; j_gene: TRBJ2-1; d_gene: .; v_gene: TRBV11-3; CDR3nt: TGTGCCAGCAGCGCCTTCGGGCAGAGGTCCTACAATGAGCAGTTCTTC; CDR3aa: CASSAFGQRSYNEQFF
len: 15; abundance: many; j_gene: TRBJ1-1; d_gene: .; v_gene: TRBV27; CDR3nt: TGTGCCAGCAGGAGCGGGACATCCGACAACACTGAAGCTTTCTTT; CDR3aa: CASRSGTSDNTEAFF
len: 12; abundance: .; j_gene: TRBJ1-5; d_gene: .; v_gene: TRBV15; CDR3nt: TGTGCCACCAGCAGAGACGGCCAGCCCCAGCATTTT; CDR3aa: CATSRDGQPQHF
len: 13; abundance: .; j_gene: TRBJ2-7; d_gene: .; v_gene: TRBV6-6; CDR3nt: TGTGCCAGCAGTTATGGTGGGGAGAGGGAGCAGTACTTC; CDR3aa: CASSYGGEREQYF
len: 17; abundance: .; j_gene: TRBJ1-3; d_gene: TRBD1; v_gene: TRBV5-1; CDR3nt: TGCGCCAGCAGCTTGGTCGGGACAGACTACTCTGGAAACACCATATATTTT; CDR3aa: CASSLVGTDYSGNTIYF
len: 12; abundance: large; j_gene: TRBJ2-7; d_gene: .; v_gene: TRBV29-1; CDR3nt: TGCAGCGTTGAAGACAGGGACGACGAGCAGTACTTC; CDR3aa: CSVEDRDDEQYF
len: 15; abundance: few; j_gene: TRBJ2-2; d_gene: .; v_gene: TRBV15; CDR3nt: TGTGCCACCAGCCCCTTAACCGGATACACCGGGGAGCTGTTTTTT; CDR3aa: CATSPLTGYTGELFF
len: 15; abundance: many; j_gene: TRBJ1-5; d_gene: .; v_gene: TRBV19; CDR3nt: TGTGCCAGTAGTATAGGATCAGTTAGCAATCAGCCCCAGCATTTT; CDR3aa: CASSIGSVSNQPQHF
len: 16; abundance: medium-sized; j_gene: TRBJ2-3; d_gene: .; v_gene: TRBV12-3/TRBV12-4; CDR3nt: TGTGCCAGCAGTTTAAGGACTGGGGCCGGCACAGATACGCAGTATTTT; CDR3aa: CASSLRTGAGTDTQYF
len: 16; abundance: few; j_gene: TRBJ1-4; d_gene: .; v_gene: TRBV3-1; CDR3nt: TGTGCCAGCAGCCCCCGGACCGCCGGGTCTAGAGAAAAACTGTTTTTT; CDR3aa: CASSPRTAGSREKLFF
len: 15; abundance: many; j_gene: TRBJ1-5; d_gene: .; v_gene: TRBV4-3; CDR3nt: TGCGCCAGCAGCCAAGATCAAATCGGCGGCCAGCCCCAGCATTTT; CDR3aa: CASSQDQIGGQPQHF
len: 14; abundance: many; j_gene: TRBJ1-3; d_gene: TRBD1; v_gene: TRBV7-9; CDR3nt: TGTGCCAGCAGCAAACAGGGGGCTGGAAACACCATATATTTT; CDR3aa: CASSKQGAGNTIYF
len: 13; abundance: many; j_gene: TRBJ1-6; d_gene: .; v_gene: TRBV5-5; CDR3nt: TGTGCCAGCTTAAAGGGTCATAATTCACCCCTCCACTTT; CDR3aa: CASLKGHNSPLHF
len: 14; abundance: .; j_gene: TRBJ1-1; d_gene: TRBD1; v_gene: TRBV6-1; CDR3nt: TGTGCCAGCAGTGGACGGACAGGAGGACGTGAAGCTTTCTTT; CDR3aa: CASSGRTGGREAFF
len: 15; abundance: few; j_gene: TRBJ2-3; d_gene: TRBD1; v_gene: TRBV7-2; CDR3nt: TGTGCCAGCCCCAGGGGGGACAGGGCTGGAGATACGCAGTATTTT; CDR3aa: CASPRGDRAGDTQYF
len: 13; abundance: few; j_gene: TRBJ1-6; d_gene: .; v_gene: TRBV12-5; CDR3nt: TGTGCTAGTGGTTTGGCCCTTGAGTCACCCCTCCACTTT; CDR3aa: CASGLALESPLHF
len: 13; abundance: many; j_gene: TRBJ2-7; d_gene: .; v_gene: TRBV27; CDR3nt: TGTGCCAGCAGTTCCCGCCCGACTACCGAGCAGTACTTC; CDR3aa: CASSSRPTTEQYF
len: 14; abundance: few; j_gene: TRBJ1-4; d_gene: .; v_gene: TRBV7-6; CDR3nt: TGTGCCAGCAGCTTAGCGTCAAAGGTCGAAAAACTGTTTTTT; CDR3aa: CASSLASKVEKLFF
len: 15; abundance: many; j_gene: TRBJ2-7; d_gene: .; v_gene: TRBV5-1; CDR3nt: TGCGCCAGCAGCTTGGGAGGGACTTCTATTTACGAGCAGTACTTC; CDR3aa: CASSLGGTSIYEQYF
len: 15; abundance: many; j_gene: TRBJ2-7; d_gene: TRBD2; v_gene: TRBV30; CDR3nt: TGTGCCTGGAAGGGGAAGCGGGGGCCGACCTACGAGCAGTACTTC; CDR3aa: CAWKGKRGPTYEQYF
len: 15; abundance: many; j_gene: TRBJ2-7; d_gene: TRBD2; v_gene: TRBV7-2; CDR3nt: TGTGCCAGCAGCCAGGGACTAGCGGACTCCTACGAGCAGTACTTC; CDR3aa: CASSQGLADSYEQYF
len: 12; abundance: many; j_gene: TRBJ2-1; d_gene: .; v_gene: TRBV11-3; CDR3nt: TGTGCCAGCAGCTCCCGACACAATGAGCAGTTCTTC; CDR3aa: CASSSRHNEQFF